The 30 T cell receptor beta chains given below trace back to one sample, sequenced in a study of T cell responses to AZD1222 COVID-19 vaccine (dated by TCRdb to 2020 to 2023). Interpreted using the paper, the time point label stands for: about 28 days (+/-7) after the second vaccine dose. The method behind the library was the immunoSEQ multiplex PCR assay. TCRdb holds this immuneACCESS table with in-frame rearrangements only. Some clones are missing; in checked studies, unresolved V genes explain under half, and the rest has no known cause. The sample table contains under 150,000 clones; only one count was recorded for around 90% of them. The ten largest account for 2.6% of the sample. The specimen comprised peripheral blood, sampled 28 days after the second AZD1222 dose. These receptors originate from an adult who received the AZD1222 COVID-19 vaccine.

The J gene is TRBJ1-1, the V gene TRBV7-2; TRBD1 aligns across 7 bases. The V gene's germline CDR1 is SGHTA and CDR2 FQGNSA. The CDR3 loop spans 16 amino acids. The V and J ends lost 4 bases and 2 bases, in that order; junction bases with no gene match: 10. The CDR3, as DNA: TGTGCCAGCAGCTCCACAATCGGGACAGCTAACACTGAAGCTTTCTTT. This gives the protein CASSSTIGTANTEAFF.

Note on this clone: This specimen includes other DNA sequences encoding the same CDR3. The chain joins TRBV18 to TRBJ1-1; the D is unclear. The CDR3 spans 12 residues. Trimming took off 2 bases at V and 2 bases at J, with 3 bases between the two ends. Germline CDR1 is KGHSH and CDR2 is LQKENI. CDR3 sequence (DNA): TGTGCCAGCTCACCAGCAAACACTGAAGCTTTCTTT. Translating gives CASSPANTEAFF.

The chain links TRBV2 to TRBJ2-3; D could derive from TRBD1 or TRBD2 (7 bases each). The CDR3 contains 12 residues. In germline, CDR1 is SNHLY, CDR2 FYNNEI. V was trimmed by 6 bases and J by 6 bases, leaving 10 bases between them. The CDR3 loop is CASRQGGDTQYF. In nucleotides, the CDR3 is TGTGCCAGCAGGCAGGGGGGGGATACGCAGTATTTT.

The chain combines TRBV9 with TRBJ1-2; TRBD1 aligns across 7 bases. The CDR3 extends over 13 amino acids. V dropped 3 bases and J dropped 5; count of bases not matched to a gene: 4. CDR1 SGDLS and CDR2 YYNGEE come from the germline V gene. Here the CDR3 reads CASSAQGGYGYTF. The CDR3 bases are TGTGCCAGCAGCGCGCAGGGGGGTTATGGCTACACCTTC.

The CDR3 nucleotides read TGCGCCAGCAGCCAAGAAGCCAGGGCGAACACCGGGGAGCTGTTTTTT. Translation: CASSQEARANTGELFF. V usage is TRBV4-3 and J usage is TRBJ2-2; possibly TRBD1 for D (5 bases). V shed 0 bases and J shed 0 bases, with 8 bases lying between them. CDR1 LGHNA and CDR2 YSLEER come from the germline V gene. This CDR3 comprises 16 residues.

The chain is built from TRBV7-9 and TRBJ2-1; the match to TRBD2 covers 10 bases. The CDR3 consists of 17 residues. Germline-derived CDR1 and CDR2 are SEHNR and FQNEAQ (reference sequence). V lost 1 base to trimming and J lost 8 bases; unmatched junction nucleotides: 11. Here the CDR3 DNA reads TGTGCCAGCAGCTTAGTGCAGCGGGGGGGCGCTAGGGATGAGCAGTTCTTC. Translated, it gives CASSLVQRGGARDEQFF.

The chain combines TRBV6-2 or TRBV6-3 with TRBJ2-3, with D unresolved. Per germline, CDR1 MNHEY and CDR2 SVGEGT. Deletions cut 5 bases from V and 0 bases from J, with 6 bases between. The CDR3 has 13 residues. CDR3 in DNA: TGTGCCAGCAGTCGCCCGAGCACAGATACGCAGTATTTT. Amino acids: CASSRPSTDTQYF.

The chain combines TRBV5-1 with TRBJ1-1, with D perhaps matching TRBD1 (6 bases). V was cut by 2 bases and J by 1 base, with 15 bases left in between. From germline, CDR1 is SGHRS and CDR2 YFSETQ. The CDR3 loop spans 16 amino acids. The DNA of the CDR3 is TGCGCCAGCAGCTTCCTAGAATGGACAGCGAACACTGAAGCTTTCTTT. It specifies CASSFLEWTANTEAFF.

The chain combines TRBV6-2 or TRBV6-3 with TRBJ1-2; D remains unclear. Germline CDR1 MNHEY, CDR2 SVGEGT. Between the trimmed V and J ends, which lost 0 bases and 6 bases, there was a span of 14 bases. This CDR3 has 15 amino acids. CDR3 nucleotide sequence: TGTGCCAGCAGTTACTCGACGGCTCTCGCGGATGGCTACACCTTC. As protein: CASSYSTALADGYTF.

The chain combines TRBV7-2 with TRBJ2-3; D assignment may be TRBD1 or TRBD2 (5 bases each). The germline V gene has CDR1 SGHTA and CDR2 FQGNSA. The CDR3 extends over 15 amino acids. Between the trimmed V and J ends, which lost 1 base and 3 bases, there was a span of 11 bases. The CDR3 loop is CASSLEGWGTDTQYF. The CDR3 DNA follows: TGTGCCAGCAGCTTAGAAGGGTGGGGGACAGATACGCAGTATTTT.

The gene calls are TRBV20-1 and TRBJ1-1, with 8 bases fitting TRBD1. Germline V lookup: CDR1 DFQATT, CDR2 SNEGSKA (reference sequence). The CDR3 totals 16 residues. Losses at the gene ends were 3 bases for V and 1 base for J; bases not matched to a gene: 10. CDR3 residues: CSASPNDRGENTEAFF. CDR3 nucleotides: TGCAGTGCTAGTCCCAATGACAGGGGTGAGAACACTGAAGCTTTCTTT.

The sample holds a few counts of this clone. This chain joins TRBV7-3 and TRBJ2-7; 11 nucleotides match TRBD1. The CDR3 runs 16 residues. Germline V gives CDR1 SGHTA, CDR2 FQGTGA. Trimming removed 1 base from V and 5 bases from J; junction bases left unmatched: 7. In DNA, the CDR3 is TGTGCCAGCAGCTTAAGTGTTGGGACAGGGGGAAACGAGCAGTACTTC. Residues: CASSLSVGTGGNEQYF.

The chain carries TRBV19 and TRBJ2-2; 7 nucleotides agree with TRBD1. The germline V gene has CDR1 LNHDA and CDR2 SQIVND (reference sequence). V was clipped by 8 bases and J by 0 bases; unmatched bases: 9. The CDR3 covers 16 residues. The CDR3, as DNA: TGTGCCAGTCAAACCCCCGGGACAGCGAACACCGGGGAGCTGTTTTTT. Protein sequence: CASQTPGTANTGELFF.

The CDR3 region has the DNA TGTGCCACCAGTGATTTTGGACTAGCGGCCCACAATGAGCAGTTCTTC. This gives the protein CATSDFGLAAHNEQFF. V is TRBV24-1 and J is TRBJ2-1; TRBD2 agrees at 10 bases. V gave up 1 base and J gave up 5 bases; unmatched junction bases: 4. Germline loops: CDR1 KGHDR, CDR2 SFDVKD. The CDR3 is 16 amino acids.

This clone has a single count. The chain links TRBV28 to TRBJ2-1; TRBD2 matches at 7 bases. There are 13 residues in the CDR3. After removal of 3 bases from V and 6 bases from J, the junction contained 2 bases not matched to a gene. Germline lookup yields CDR1 MDHEN and CDR2 SYDVKM. The CDR3 loop is CASSLAGVNEQFF. In DNA form, the CDR3 reads TGTGCCAGCAGTTTGGCGGGGGTCAATGAGCAGTTCTTC.

CDR3: CASRKQGQAEAFF. In DNA form, the CDR3 reads TGTGCCAGCAGGAAACAGGGTCAAGCTGAAGCTTTCTTT. The chain joins TRBV2 to TRBJ1-1; maybe TRBD1 (6 bases). V lost 6 bases and J 6 bases, leaving 14 bases between the germline ends. The germline V gene has CDR1 SNHLY and CDR2 FYNNEI. The CDR3 runs 13 residues.

The rearrangement uses TRBV7-2 and TRBJ2-1; D gene unclear. Trimming stripped 5 bases from V and 10 bases from J, with 18 bases between. Germline V gene data show CDR1 as SGHTA and CDR2 as FQGNSA. The CDR3 runs 14 residues. The CDR3 sequence is CASSPGLTQQEQFF. The CDR3 nucleotides are TGTGCCAGCAGCCCTGGTCTTACCCAACAGGAGCAGTTCTTC.

This clone showed up just once. The chain combines TRBV18 with TRBJ1-4; the match to TRBD1 covers 8 bases. This CDR3 has 17 residues. J lost 3 bases, V lost 0 bases, and 6 bases had no gene match. Per germline, CDR1 KGHSH and CDR2 LQKENI. The CDR3 nucleotides are TGTGCCAGCTCACCACCCGGACAGGGAAGACCTAATGAAAAACTGTTTTTT. This sequence encodes CASSPPGQGRPNEKLFF.

This clone was recorded a few times. The rearrangement uses TRBV3-1 (or the pseudogene TRBV3-2) and TRBJ2-2; unclear D gene. Trimming took off 0 bases at V and 6 bases at J, with 8 bases between the two ends. The CDR3 is 14 amino acids. Per germline, CDR1 LGHDT and CDR2 YNNKEL (reference sequence). Written as DNA, the CDR3 is TGTGCCAGCAGCCAAGATTTCCGGCCCGGGGAGCTGTTTTTT. It is translated as CASSQDFRPGELFF.

The chain couples TRBV11-2 to TRBJ1-6, with 9 bases lining up with TRBD1. Trimming took 3 bases from V and 10 from J; bases not matched to a gene: 4. CDR1 and CDR2 from the germline V gene are SGHAT and FQNNGV. The CDR3 extends over 14 amino acids. The CDR3 is CASSFGTGRSPLHF. In nucleotides, the CDR3 is TGTGCCAGCAGCTTCGGGACAGGGAGGTCACCCCTCCACTTT.

V and J are TRBV11-2 and TRBJ1-1, with D possibly TRBD1 on 6 matching bases. CDR1 SGHAT and CDR2 FQNNGV come from the germline V gene. The V end lost 5 bases, the J end lost 0 bases, and 16 bases lay between the germline ends. CDR3 size: 16 residues. The CDR3 DNA sequence: TGTGCCAGCAGCCCATGGTTCCAGGGGATGAACACTGAAGCTTTCTTT. Its translation: CASSPWFQGMNTEAFF.

V gene TRBV12-5 combines with J gene TRBJ2-7; maybe TRBD1 (6 bases). CDR1 and CDR2 (germline): LGHNT, FRNRAP. V was shortened by 6 bases and J by 4 bases, with 7 bases between the two germline ends. The CDR3 sequence is 11 residues long. CDR3 protein: CASGTGYEQYF. The CDR3 DNA reads as TGTGCTAGTGGCACAGGGTACGAGCAGTACTTC.

The V gene is TRBV5-4, the J gene TRBJ1-2, with D unresolved. CDR1 is SGHNT and CDR2 is YYREEE in the germline V gene (reference sequence). The CDR3 spans 14 residues. With 0 bases removed from V and 8 bases from J, the gap between germline ends came to 14 bases. The CDR3 DNA sequence: TGTGCCAGCAGCTTGGTGGCCGTACTAGGAGGCTACACCTTC. It codes for CASSLVAVLGGYTF.

The J gene is TRBJ2-2, the V gene TRBV15; D is perhaps TRBD2 (5 bases). The germline V and J ends were trimmed by 9 bases and 5 bases, with 19 bases remaining between them. The length of the CDR3 is 15 residues. Germline V gives CDR1 LNHNV, CDR2 YYDKDF (reference sequence). The CDR3 spells CATHSLGGRTGELFF. The CDR3 bases are TGTGCCACGCATAGTTTAGGAGGTAGAACCGGGGAGCTGTTTTTT. Full variable domain (rest looked up from reference TRBV15 and TRBJ2-2): DAMVIQNPRYQVTQFGKPVTLSCSQTLNHNVMYWYQQKSSQAPKLLFHYYDKDFNNEADTPDNFQSRRPNTSFCFLDIRSPGLGDTAMYLCATHSLGGRTGELFFGEGSRLTVL.

J is TRBJ1-3 and V is TRBV2, with a weak D call TRBD1 (6 bases). With 5 bases removed from V and 1 base from J, the gap between germline ends came to 24 bases. Germline V gives CDR1 SNHLY, CDR2 FYNNEI. The CDR3 has 19 residues. CDR3 bases: TGTGCCAGCAGTCGGATGACAGGCGATATCCTTAATTCTGGAAACACCATATATTTT. Protein: CASSRMTGDILNSGNTIYF.

The chain couples TRBV7-3 to TRBJ2-2, with TRBD2 matching over 10 bases. Trimming at V came to 3 bases and at J to 6 bases, leaving 7 bases not matched to a gene. Germline V gene data show CDR1 as SGHTA and CDR2 as FQGTGA. CDR3 length: 16 amino acids. The CDR3 bases are TGTGCCAGCAGCTTTCCTAGCGGGGGATCGGCCGGGGAGCTGTTTTTT. Amino acids: CASSFPSGGSAGELFF.

The genes are TRBV19 and TRBJ2-7; D is uncertain. The CDR3 length is 13 residues. Trimming pared 3 bases from V and 1 base from J, leaving 7 bases between. Germline V gives CDR1 LNHDA, CDR2 SQIVND (reference sequence). The CDR3 DNA sequence: TGTGCCAGTAGTATGGGTAGATCCTACGAGCAGTACTTC. This gives the protein CASSMGRSYEQYF.

The chain employs TRBV29-1 and TRBJ2-5; the D gene is possibly TRBD1 (5 bases). The CDR3 contains 14 residues. Germline V gives CDR1 SQVTM, CDR2 ANQGSEA. The ends were cut back, 6 bases at V and 0 bases at J, with 14 bases in the middle. The CDR3 bases are TGCAGCGTCCCCAGGGATTCCAACCAAGAGACCCAGTACTTC. Its translation: CSVPRDSNQETQYF.

This chain uses TRBV19 with TRBJ1-4; 7 nucleotides agree with TRBD1. CDR1 and CDR2 from the germline V gene are LNHDA and SQIVND (reference sequence). V shed 6 bases and J 4 bases; nucleotides not matched to a gene: 8. This CDR3 has 15 residues. The CDR3 bases are TGTGCCAGTAGGGTTACAGGGGCTTATAATGAAAAACTGTTTTTT. As protein: CASRVTGAYNEKLFF.

The gene calls are TRBV6-6 and TRBJ2-3, with TRBD2 matching over 10 bases. The junction had 9 bases not matched to a gene; V was cut back by 8 bases and J by 7 bases. The germline CDR1 and CDR2 sequences are MNHNY and SVGAGI (reference sequence). This CDR3 is 14 amino acids long. The CDR3 protein is CASLAGARGNTQYF. The CDR3 DNA reads as TGTGCCAGCCTAGCGGGGGCCCGAGGAAATACGCAGTATTTT.